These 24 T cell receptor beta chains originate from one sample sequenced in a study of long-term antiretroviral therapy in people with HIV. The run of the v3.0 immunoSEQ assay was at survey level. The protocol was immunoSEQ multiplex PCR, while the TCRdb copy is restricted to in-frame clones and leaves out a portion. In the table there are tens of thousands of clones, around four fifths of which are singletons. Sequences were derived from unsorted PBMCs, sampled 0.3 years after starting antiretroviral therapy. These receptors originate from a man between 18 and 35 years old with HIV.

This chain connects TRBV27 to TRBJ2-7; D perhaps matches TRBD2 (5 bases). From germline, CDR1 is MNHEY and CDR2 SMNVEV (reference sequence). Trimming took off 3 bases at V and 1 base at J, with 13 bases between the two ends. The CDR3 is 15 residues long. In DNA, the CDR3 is TGTGCCAGCAGTTTGTCAGGAGCGGCATCCTACGAGCAGTACTTC. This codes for CASSLSGAASYEQYF.

CDR3 protein: CAWSVRGGGETQYF. CDR3 sequence (DNA): TGTGCCTGGAGTGTAAGGGGAGGGGGCGAGACCCAGTACTTC. This chain uses TRBV30 with TRBJ2-5; D assignment may be TRBD1 or TRBD2 (7 bases each). Deletions cut 0 bases from V and 5 bases from J, with 13 bases between. Germline loops: CDR1 GTSNPN, CDR2 SVGIG (reference sequence). The CDR3 totals 14 residues. The full variable domain, completed using reference TRBV30 and TRBJ2-5, is SQTIHQWPATLVQPVGSPLSLECTVEGTSNPNLYWYRQAAGRGLQLLFYSVGIGQISSEVPQNLSASRPQDRQFILSSKKLLLSDSGFYLCAWSVRGGGETQYFGPGTRLLVL.

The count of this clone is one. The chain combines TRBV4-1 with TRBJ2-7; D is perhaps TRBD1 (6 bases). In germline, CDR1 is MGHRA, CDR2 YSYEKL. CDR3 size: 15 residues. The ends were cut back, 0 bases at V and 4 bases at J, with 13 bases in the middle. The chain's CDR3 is CASSQDRGGAYEQYF. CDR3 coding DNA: TGCGCCAGCAGCCAAGATCGTGGGGGCGCATACGAGCAGTACTTC.

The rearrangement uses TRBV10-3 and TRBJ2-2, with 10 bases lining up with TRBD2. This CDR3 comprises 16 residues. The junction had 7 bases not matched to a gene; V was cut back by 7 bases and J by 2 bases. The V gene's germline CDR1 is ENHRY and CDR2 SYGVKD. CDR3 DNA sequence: TGTGCCATCATCGCCAGCGGGGGGGTTAACACCGGGGAGCTGTTTTTT. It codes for CAIIASGGVNTGELFF.

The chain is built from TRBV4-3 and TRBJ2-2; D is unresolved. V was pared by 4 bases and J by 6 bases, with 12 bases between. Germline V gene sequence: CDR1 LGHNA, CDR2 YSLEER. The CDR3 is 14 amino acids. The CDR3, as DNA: TGCGCCAGCAGCCCCGGTAGCTCTGCCGGGGAGCTGTTTTTT. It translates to CASSPGSSAGELFF.

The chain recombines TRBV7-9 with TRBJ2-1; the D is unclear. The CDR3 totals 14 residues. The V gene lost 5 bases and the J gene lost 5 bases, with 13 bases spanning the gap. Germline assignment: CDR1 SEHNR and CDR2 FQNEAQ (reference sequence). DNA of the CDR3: TGTGCCAGCAGCCTTCTCGGGCCCCACAATGAGCAGTTCTTC. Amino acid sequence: CASSLLGPHNEQFF.

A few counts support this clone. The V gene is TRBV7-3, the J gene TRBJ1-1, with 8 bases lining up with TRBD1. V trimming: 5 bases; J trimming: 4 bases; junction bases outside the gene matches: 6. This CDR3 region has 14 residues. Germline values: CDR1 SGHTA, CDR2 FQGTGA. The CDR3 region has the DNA TGTGCCAGCAGCCTAGGGACAGGTCGCACTGAAGCTTTCTTT. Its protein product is CASSLGTGRTEAFF.

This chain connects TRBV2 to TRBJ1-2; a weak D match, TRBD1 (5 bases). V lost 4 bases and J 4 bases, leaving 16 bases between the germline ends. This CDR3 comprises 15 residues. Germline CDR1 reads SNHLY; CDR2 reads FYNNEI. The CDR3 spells CASSVGLGEGYGYTF. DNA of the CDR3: TGTGCCAGCAGTGTAGGATTGGGGGAGGGCTATGGCTACACCTTC.

CDR3 residues: CASSQGMVFYEQYF. CDR3 in DNA: TGCGCCAGCAGCCAAGGGATGGTTTTCTACGAGCAGTACTTC. This chain connects TRBV4-1 to TRBJ2-7; D uncertain. Trimming stripped 1 base from V and 3 bases from J, with 10 bases between. Germline CDR1 MGHRA, CDR2 YSYEKL. There are 14 residues in the CDR3.

The chain's CDR3 is CAISELRGHGYTF. The CDR3 DNA reads as TGTGCCATCAGTGAGTTGAGGGGCCATGGCTACACCTTC. The V gene is TRBV10-3, the J gene TRBJ1-2, with D possibly matching TRBD1 (5 bases). CDR1 ENHRY and CDR2 SYGVKD come from the germline V gene. The CDR3 consists of 13 residues. V was pared by 1 base and J by 6 bases, with 9 bases between.

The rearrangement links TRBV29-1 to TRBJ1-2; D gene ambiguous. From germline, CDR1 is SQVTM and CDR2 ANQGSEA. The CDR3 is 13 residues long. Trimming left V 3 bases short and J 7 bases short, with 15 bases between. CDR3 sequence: CSVEEPTSSGYTF. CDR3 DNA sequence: TGCAGCGTTGAGGAACCCACCTCTTCTGGCTACACCTTC. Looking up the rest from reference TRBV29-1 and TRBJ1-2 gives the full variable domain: SAVISQKPSRDICQRGTSLTIQCQVDSQVTMMFWYRQQPGQSLTLIATANQGSEATYESGFVIDKFPISRPNLTFSTLTVSNMSPEDSSIYLCSVEEPTSSGYTFGSGTRLTVV.

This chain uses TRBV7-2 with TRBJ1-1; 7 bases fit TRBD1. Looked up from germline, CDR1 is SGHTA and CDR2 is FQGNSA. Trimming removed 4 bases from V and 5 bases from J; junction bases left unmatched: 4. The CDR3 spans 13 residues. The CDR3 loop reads CASSSRGDTEAFF. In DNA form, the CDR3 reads TGTGCCAGCAGCTCCAGGGGGGATACTGAAGCTTTCTTT.

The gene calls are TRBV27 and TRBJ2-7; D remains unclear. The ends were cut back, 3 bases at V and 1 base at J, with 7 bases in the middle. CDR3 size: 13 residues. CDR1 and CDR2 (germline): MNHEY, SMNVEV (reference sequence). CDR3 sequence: CASSFDGSYEQYF. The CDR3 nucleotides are TGTGCCAGCAGTTTCGACGGTTCCTACGAGCAGTACTTC.

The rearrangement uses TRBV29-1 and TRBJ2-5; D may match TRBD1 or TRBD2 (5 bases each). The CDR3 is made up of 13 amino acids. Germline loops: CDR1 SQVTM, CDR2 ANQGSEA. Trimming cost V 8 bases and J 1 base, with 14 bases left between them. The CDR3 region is CSYSEGFQETQYF. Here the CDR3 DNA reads TGCAGCTACAGTGAGGGGTTCCAAGAGACCCAGTACTTC.

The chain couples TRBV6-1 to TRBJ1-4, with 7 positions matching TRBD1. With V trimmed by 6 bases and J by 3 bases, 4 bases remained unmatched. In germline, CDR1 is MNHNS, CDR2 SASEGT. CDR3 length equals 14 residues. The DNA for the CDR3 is TGTGCCAGCAGACAGGGGTTCGCTAATGAAAAACTGTTTTTT. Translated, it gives CASRQGFANEKLFF.

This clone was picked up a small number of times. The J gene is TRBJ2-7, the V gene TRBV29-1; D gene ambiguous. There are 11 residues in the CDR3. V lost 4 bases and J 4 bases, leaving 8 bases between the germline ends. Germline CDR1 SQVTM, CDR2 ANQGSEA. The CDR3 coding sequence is TGCAGCGTTGTAGGTGCGTACGAGCAGTACTTC. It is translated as CSVVGAYEQYF.

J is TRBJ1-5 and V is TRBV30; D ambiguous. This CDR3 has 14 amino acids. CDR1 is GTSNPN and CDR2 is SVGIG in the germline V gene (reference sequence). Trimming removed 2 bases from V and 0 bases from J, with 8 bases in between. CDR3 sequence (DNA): TGTGCCTGGAGTACCGGATCTAGCAATCAGCCCCAGCATTTT. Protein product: CAWSTGSSNQPQHF.

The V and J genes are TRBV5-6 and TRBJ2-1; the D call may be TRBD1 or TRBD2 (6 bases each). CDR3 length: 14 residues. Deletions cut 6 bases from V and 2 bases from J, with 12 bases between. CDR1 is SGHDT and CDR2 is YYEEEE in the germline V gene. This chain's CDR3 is CASNGGQAYNEQFF. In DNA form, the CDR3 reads TGTGCCAGCAATGGGGGGCAAGCCTACAATGAGCAGTTCTTC.

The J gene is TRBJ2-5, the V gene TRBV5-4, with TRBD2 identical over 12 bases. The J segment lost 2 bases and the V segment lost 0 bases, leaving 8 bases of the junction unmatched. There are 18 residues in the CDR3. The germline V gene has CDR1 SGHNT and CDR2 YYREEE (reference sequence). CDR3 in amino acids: CASSLGLAGVWGQETQYF. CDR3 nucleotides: TGTGCCAGCAGCTTGGGACTAGCGGGGGTATGGGGACAAGAGACCCAGTACTTC.

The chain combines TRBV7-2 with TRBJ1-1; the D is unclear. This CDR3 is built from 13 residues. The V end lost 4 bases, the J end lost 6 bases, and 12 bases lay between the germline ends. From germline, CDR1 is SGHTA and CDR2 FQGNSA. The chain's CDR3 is CASSSTPGSEAFF. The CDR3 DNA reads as TGTGCCAGCAGCTCAACTCCGGGATCTGAAGCTTTCTTT.

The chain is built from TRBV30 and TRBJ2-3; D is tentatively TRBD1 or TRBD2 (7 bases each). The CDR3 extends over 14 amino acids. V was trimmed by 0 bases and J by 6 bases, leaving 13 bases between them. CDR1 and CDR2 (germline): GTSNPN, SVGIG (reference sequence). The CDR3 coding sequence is TGTGCCTGGAGTGTACTGCAGGGGGGGGATACGCAGTATTTT. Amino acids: CAWSVLQGGDTQYF. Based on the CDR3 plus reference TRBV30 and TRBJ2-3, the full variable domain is SQTIHQWPATLVQPVGSPLSLECTVEGTSNPNLYWYRQAAGRGLQLLFYSVGIGQISSEVPQNLSASRPQDRQFILSSKKLLLSDSGFYLCAWSVLQGGDTQYFGPGTRLTVL.

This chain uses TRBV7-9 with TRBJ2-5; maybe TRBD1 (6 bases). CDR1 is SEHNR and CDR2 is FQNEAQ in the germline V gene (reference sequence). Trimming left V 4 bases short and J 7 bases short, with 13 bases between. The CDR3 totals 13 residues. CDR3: CASSSRQVGTQYF. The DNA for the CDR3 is TGTGCCAGCAGCTCCCGACAGGTAGGGACCCAGTACTTC.

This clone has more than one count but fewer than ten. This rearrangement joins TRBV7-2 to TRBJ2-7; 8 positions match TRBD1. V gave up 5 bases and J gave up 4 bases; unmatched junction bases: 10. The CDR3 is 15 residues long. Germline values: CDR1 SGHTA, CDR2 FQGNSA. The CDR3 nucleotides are TGTGCCAGCAGCATGGGACAGGTGGGGAGATACGAGCAGTACTTC. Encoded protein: CASSMGQVGRYEQYF.

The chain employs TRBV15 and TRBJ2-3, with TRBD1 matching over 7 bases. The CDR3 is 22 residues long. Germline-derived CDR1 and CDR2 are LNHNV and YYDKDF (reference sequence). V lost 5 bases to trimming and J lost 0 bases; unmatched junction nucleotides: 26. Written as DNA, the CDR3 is TGTGCCACCAGCGGGTACCCCACAGAGTCGGGACAGCGATCCGCTAGCACAGATACGCAGTATTTT. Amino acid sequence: CATSGYPTESGQRSASTDTQYF.